These T cell receptor beta chains were read from a single sample in a study of early T cells in non-severe SARS-CoV-2 infection. Via MiXCR, TCRdb re-called the 5' RACE reads, giving one row per CDR3 protein. The table includes roughly 92,000 distinct CDR3 sequences, about 12% detected once. This material consisted of whole blood, taken at baseline. The receptors come from an adult who was a healthcare worker with PCR-confirmed SARS-CoV-2 infection or an uninfected control (not recorded which). CDR3s include the opening cysteine and the closing phenylalanine or tryptophan. Fields, in order: D gene, V gene, J gene, clone size, CDR3 DNA, CDR3 protein. The D gene is left open where the match is weak. Some rows mark clone size as missing; the rest say once, few, many or name a class of expanded clone.

TRBD1,TRBV7-3,TRBJ2-1,many,TGTGCCAGCAGCTTAAGTACAGGGGTTTCCTACAATGAGCAGTTCTTC,CASSLSTGVSYNEQFF
TRBD1,TRBV24-1,TRBJ1-4,.,TGTGCCACCAGTGATTTGCCCGGACAGGGAGGTGAAAAACTGTTTTTT,CATSDLPGQGGEKLFF
TRBD1,TRBV7-6,TRBJ2-1,.,TGTGCCAGCAGCCAGCTTGGGACAGAGCTCTACAATGAGCAGTTCTTC,CASSQLGTELYNEQFF
.,TRBV21-1,TRBJ1-1,few,TGTGCCAGCAGCAACCCAGGGGTTCTCGACATGAACACTGAAGCTTTCTTT,CASSNPGVLDMNTEAFF
.,TRBV3-1,TRBJ2-5,.,TGTGCCAGCAGCCAAGGAGGATGGGTACAAGAGACCCAGTACTTC,CASSQGGWVQETQYF
TRBD1,TRBV12-3/TRBV12-4,TRBJ2-7,many,TGTGCCAGCAGCCACAGACAGGGCGAGCAGTACTTC,CASSHRQGEQYF
TRBD2,TRBV6-5,TRBJ2-1,few,TGTGCCAGCGGACTAGCGGGAGCAGTTAATGAGCAGTTCTTC,CASGLAGAVNEQFF
.,TRBV12-3/TRBV12-4,TRBJ1-4,few,TGTGCCAGCAGTCAACCGGGCTTCGCAACTAATGAAAAACTGTTTTTT,CASSQPGFATNEKLFF
TRBD2,TRBV7-2,TRBJ2-3,many,TGTGCCAGCAGCTTTAGGGCGGGACTAGAAGGAGATACGCAGTATTTT,CASSFRAGLEGDTQYF
.,TRBV12-3/TRBV12-4,TRBJ2-7,few,TGTGCCAGCAGGTTGAACACCGGGACCTACGAGCAGTACTTC,CASRLNTGTYEQYF
TRBD1,TRBV20-1,TRBJ2-1,.,TGCAGTGCTAGTCCCGGGACAGGGAATGAGCAGTTCTTC,CSASPGTGNEQFF
.,TRBV3-2,TRBJ2-7,.,TGTGCCAGCAGCCAAAGGCTAGCTTCCTACGAGCAGTACTTC,CASSQRLASYEQYF
.,TRBV10-2,TRBJ1-1,few,TGCGCCAGCAGGGCGGGATCTCCCACTGAAGCTTTCTTT,CASRAGSPTEAFF
.,TRBV3-2,TRBJ2-5,few,TGTGCCAGCAGCCAAGTGTGGGGGGGTGAGACCCAGTACTTC,CASSQVWGGETQYF
.,TRBV2,TRBJ2-3,.,TGTGCCAGCAGACTTAGTGGGGGCTCAGATACGCAGTATTTT,CASRLSGGSDTQYF
TRBD1,TRBV23-1,TRBJ1-6,few,TGCGCCAGCACCGGACAGGGATCCTATAATTCACCCCTCCACTTT,CASTGQGSYNSPLHF
.,TRBV28,TRBJ1-1,.,TGTGCCAGCAGTTTACAAGGGCGGAACGACGGGACGCAAGCTTTCTTT,CASSLQGRNDGTQAFF
.,TRBV6-1,TRBJ2-2,.,TGTGCCAGCAGTGAACAGGGCACCGGGGAGCTGTTTTTT,CASSEQGTGELFF
TRBD1,TRBV25-1,TRBJ1-4,few,TGTGCCAGCAGTGTCCGGACAGGGGGGAATGAAAAACTGTTTTTT,CASSVRTGGNEKLFF
.,TRBV19,TRBJ1-5,many,TGTGCCAGTAGTATTGGGCTACGGGTGAATAGCAATCAGCCCCAGCATTTT,CASSIGLRVNSNQPQHF
.,TRBV7-4,TRBJ1-5,few,TGTGCCAGCAGCTTCTCAGAGCTCAATCAGCCCCAGCATTTT,CASSFSELNQPQHF
.,TRBV24-1,TRBJ2-3,.,TGTGCCACCAGTGATTTAGGGGACTCCGCTAGCACAGATACGCAGTATTTT,CATSDLGDSASTDTQYF
.,TRBV7-7,TRBJ2-1,few,TGTGCTAGCAGCGAGGGCCCCCCGGGGAATGAGCAGTTCTTC,CASSEGPPGNEQFF
TRBD1,TRBV13,TRBJ1-1,few,TGTGCCAGCAGCTCGGGACAGATGAACACTGAAGCTTTCTTT,CASSSGQMNTEAFF
.,TRBV3-1,TRBJ2-5,few,TGTGCCAGCAGCCAAGATCGGGGGCAGGAGACCCAGTACTTC,CASSQDRGQETQYF
.,TRBV12-3/TRBV12-4,TRBJ2-4,.,TGTGCCAGCAGAGAGGGAGTTGCGACCAAAAACATTCAGTACTTC,CASREGVATKNIQYF
.,TRBV12-3/TRBV12-4,TRBJ2-2,many,TGTGCCAGCAGTTTCCCGGGGCGGGACCACACCGGGGAGCTGTTTTTT,CASSFPGRDHTGELFF
.,TRBV2,TRBJ2-3,few,TGTGCCAGCACCGGCGGGTTAGGAGATACGCAGTATTTT,CASTGGLGDTQYF
.,TRBV19,TRBJ1-5,few,TGTGCCACAAAGGGGTCTAATCAGCCCCAGCATTTT,CATKGSNQPQHF
.,TRBV21-1,TRBJ2-1,many,TGTGCCAGCCTCCACGGGCGGAATGAGCAGTTCTTC,CASLHGRNEQFF
.,TRBV20-1,TRBJ1-1,few,TGCAGTGCTAGAGAATTTTTTCGTAGGAGGGATGACACTGAAGCTTTCTTT,CSAREFFRRRDDTEAFF
.,TRBV20-1,TRBJ2-7,.,TGCAGTGCTAGAGATGGCAGGCACTCATACGAGCAGTACTTC,CSARDGRHSYEQYF
.,TRBV18,TRBJ1-1,few,TGTGCCAGCTCACCAACAGGGATGGACACTGAAGCTTTCTTT,CASSPTGMDTEAFF
TRBD1,TRBV25-1,TRBJ2-1,few,TGTGCCACCTCCCCGGGGACAGGAGGCAAAGAGCAGTTCTTC,CATSPGTGGKEQFF
TRBD1,TRBV20-1,TRBJ1-1,few,TGCAGTGCTACTACAGGGGGGGAAACTGAAGCTTTCTTT,CSATTGGETEAFF
.,TRBV7-9,TRBJ2-7,few,TGTGCCAGCAGCTTTATGCCCCAGGAGTACTTC,CASSFMPQEYF
.,TRBV7-6,TRBJ1-3,many,TGTGCCAGCAGCTTACCCGTTCGGGGCTCGGGAAACACCATATATTTT,CASSLPVRGSGNTIYF
TRBD1,TRBV12-3/TRBV12-4,TRBJ1-5,.,TGTGCCAGCAGGGGGACAGGGAGTCAGCCCCAGCATTTT,CASRGTGSQPQHF
TRBD2,TRBV19,TRBJ2-1,many,TGTGCCAGTAGTCCGCCCAGGGAGGGCCCCTCCTACAATGAGCAGTTCTTC,CASSPPREGPSYNEQFF
.,TRBV11-2,TRBJ2-2,.,TGTGCCAGCAGCTATGGGCTCTACACCGGGGAGCTGTTTTTT,CASSYGLYTGELFF
.,TRBV11-2,TRBJ2-5,many,TGTGCCAGCGGACCGGAGACCCAGTACTTC,CASGPETQYF
.,TRBV15,TRBJ1-1,few,TGTGCCACCAGCAGAGACGCGGTGGGGTCGAACACTGAAGCTTTCTTT,CATSRDAVGSNTEAFF
TRBD1,TRBV11-2,TRBJ2-1,few,TGTGCCAGCAGCTCGGACAGGGTGCAGGAGCAGTTCTTC,CASSSDRVQEQFF
.,TRBV18,TRBJ1-2,few,TGTGCCAGCTCACCAAGGATGCAGGGGAACTATGGCTACACCTTC,CASSPRMQGNYGYTF
.,TRBV4-2,TRBJ2-7,few,TGTGCCAGCAGCCAACCAATGGGCCCGGGAATCACCTACGAGCAGTACTTC,CASSQPMGPGITYEQYF
.,TRBV5-1,TRBJ1-2,few,TGCGCCAGCAGCCTCAGGGTCGCAGGTGATGATGGCTACACCTTC,CASSLRVAGDDGYTF
TRBD1,TRBV9,TRBJ1-3,.,TGTGCCAGCAGCACCCGGACAGGCGCTGGAAACACCATATATTTT,CASSTRTGAGNTIYF
TRBD1,TRBV10-2,TRBJ1-1,few,TGCGCCAGCAGTCAGGACAGGGAGTTCAAAGCTTTCTTT,CASSQDREFKAFF
TRBD2,TRBV5-4,TRBJ2-1,many,TGTGCCAGCAGCCCCCCTAGACTAGCGGGACGGAATGAGCAGTTCTTC,CASSPPRLAGRNEQFF
.,TRBV20-1,TRBJ2-1,.,TGCAGTGCTGGTCTGGAGCACAATGAGCAGTTCTTC,CSAGLEHNEQFF
.,TRBV5-6,TRBJ1-6,few,TGTGCCAGCAGCGGAGGCCTAAGGACGGCCCGTGATGGATCACCCCTCCACTTT,CASSGGLRTARDGSPLHF
.,TRBV30,TRBJ2-5,few,TGTGCCTGCCAACGGGCCCCTCACCGGGAGACCCAGTACTTC,CACQRAPHRETQYF
.,TRBV11-2,TRBJ2-7,few,TGTGCCAGCAGCTTAGGACTTGCCTCCTACGAGCAGTACTTC,CASSLGLASYEQYF
.,TRBV20-1,TRBJ2-7,few,TGCAGTGCTAGAAGACTCTACGAGCAGTACTTC,CSARRLYEQYF